This T cell receptor (beta chain) was recorded in a study of post-analysis software for immune sequencing data. Study-wide results and caveats: Included in a set of about five TRBV segments more frequent in patients than controls were TRBV5-6, TRBV5-1 and TRBV20-1.

V was clipped by 1 base and J by 1 base; unmatched bases: 8. The CDR3 has 17 residues. Germline V gene data show CDR1 as SQVTM and CDR2 as ANQGSEA. In regard to this clonotype: Its antigen is not known.

Unique molecular identifiers had been added to the TCR beta cDNA libraries. TCRdb re-analysed the PCR reads in MiXCR, keeping a single row per CDR3 protein. The repertoire includes about 820,000 distinct CDR3 sequences, about 50% of them detected once, and 4.6% sits in the top ten. What was sequenced was blood. The rearrangement uses TRBV29-1 and TRBJ2-1; 9 bases are shared with TRBD1. The clonotype originates from a girl between 5 and 17 years old with multiple sclerosis. The CDR3 here is CSVEGPGGTGSYNEQFF. CDR3 sequence (DNA): TGCAGCGTTGAAGGGCCCGGGGGGACAGGGTCCTACAATGAGCAGTTCTTC.